This entry features one T cell receptor (beta chain) sequence. The sample is drawn from a study of blood T cell dynamics during melanoma immunotherapy. Germline values: CDR1 MNHEY, CDR2 SMNVEV (reference sequence). The V and J ends lost 7 bases and 1 base respectively, with 16 bases between them. There are 15 residues in the CDR3. Regarding time point: week 3, after first cycle of checkpoint inhibitor. No patient had earlier systemic cancer treatment, concurrent immunosuppressants, or another active cancer. Every bulk PBMC sample received the same 350 ng of DNA. Assay: immunoSEQ multiplex PCR; the TCRdb copy retains only in-frame clones and omits some. The sample holds about 19,000 clones; nearly 90% are singletons and the top ten take approximately 8%.

The material sequenced was blood, taken from a patient treated with checkpoint blockade. This clonotype was sampled from a human donor with melanoma. The chain combines TRBV27 with TRBJ2-5; D perhaps matches TRBD1 (5 bases). In DNA, the CDR3 is TGTGCCAGCACCTCCCTGCAGGGCCCCCAAGAGACCCAGTACTTC. It encodes CASTSLQGPQETQYF.